This TCR beta chain comes out of a study of cytomegalovirus exposure and HLA in healthy donors. The data were produced by immunoSEQ multiplex PCR, yet TCRdb's version contains in-frame clones alone and is incomplete. The data hold 100,000 or so clones, with about 83% observed a single time. This CDR3 comprises 15 residues. Germline V gene data show CDR1 as MNHEY and CDR2 as SMNVEV (reference sequence). Trimming removed 4 bases at V and 7 bases at J, with 16 bases between. The TCR originated in a woman in her twenties or thirties in good health and CMV-seronegative. The specimen was PBMCs. This rearrangement joins TRBV27 to TRBJ1-4, with D perhaps TRBD1 (6 bases). This CDR3 reads CASSSQGNSVEKLFF. The CDR3 DNA is TGTGCCAGCAGTTCTCAGGGGAATAGCGTTGAAAAACTGTTTTTT.